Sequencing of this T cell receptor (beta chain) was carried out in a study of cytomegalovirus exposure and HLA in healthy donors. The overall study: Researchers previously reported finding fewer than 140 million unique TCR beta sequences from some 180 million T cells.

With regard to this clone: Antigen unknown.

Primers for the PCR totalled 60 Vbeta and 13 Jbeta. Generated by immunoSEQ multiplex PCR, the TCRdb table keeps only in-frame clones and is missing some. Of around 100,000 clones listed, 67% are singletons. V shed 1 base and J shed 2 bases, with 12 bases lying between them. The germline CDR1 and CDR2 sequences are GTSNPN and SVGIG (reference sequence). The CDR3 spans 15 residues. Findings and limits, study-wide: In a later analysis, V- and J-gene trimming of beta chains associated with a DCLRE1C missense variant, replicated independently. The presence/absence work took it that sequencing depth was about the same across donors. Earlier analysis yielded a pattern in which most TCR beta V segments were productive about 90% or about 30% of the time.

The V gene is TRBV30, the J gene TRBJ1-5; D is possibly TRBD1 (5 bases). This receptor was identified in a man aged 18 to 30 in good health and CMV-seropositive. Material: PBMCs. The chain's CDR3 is CAWSDGLGGNQPQHF. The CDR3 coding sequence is TGTGCCTGGAGTGACGGTCTAGGGGGCAATCAGCCCCAGCATTTT.